The 28 T cell receptor beta chains below were found in one sample sequenced in a study of T cells in Graves' hyperthyroidism and ophthalmopathy. The source material, RNA transcripts, was used to amplify TCR beta CDR3 regions. The HTBI primer set was used in a first-round RT-PCR of the TCR CDR3. TCRdb reanalysed the multiplex PCR reads using MiXCR and keeps one entry per CDR3 protein. Of around 370,000 distinct CDR3 sequences detected, about 18% appear once; the ten largest clones hold 40% to 45%. Sample: blood. The receptors originated from a man aged 18-30 years with Graves' ophthalmopathy.

This chain uses TRBV3-1 with TRBJ2-7; TRBD1 matches at 7 bases. The germline V gene has CDR1 LGHDT and CDR2 YNNKEL (reference sequence). The trim removed 4 bases at V and 6 bases at J, leaving 3 bases unmatched. This CDR3 spans 12 amino acids. This CDR3 reads CASSLQGVEQYF. The CDR3 coding sequence is TGTGCCAGCAGCCTGCAGGGGGTCGAGCAGTACTTC.

This clonotype is classed as medium-sized. The chain carries TRBV18 and TRBJ1-1; D not resolved. CDR1 KGHSH and CDR2 LQKENI come from the germline V gene. CDR3 size: 11 residues. The V and J ends lost 5 bases and 5 bases respectively, with 6 bases between them. The CDR3 is CASSAKTEAFF. In nucleotides, the CDR3 is TGTGCCAGCTCAGCCAAGACTGAAGCTTTCTTT.

The table lists this clonotype with many counts. The chain employs TRBV5-1 and TRBJ1-1; tentative D call: TRBD1 (6 bases). The CDR3 totals 15 residues. CDR1 is SGHRS and CDR2 is YFSETQ in the germline V gene. Trimming pared 4 bases from V and 3 bases from J, leaving 16 bases between. The CDR3 DNA reads as TGCGCCAGCAGCCCTCGGACAGTACTCCACACTGAAGCTTTCTTT. This gives the protein CASSPRTVLHTEAFF. The entire variable domain, with the rest obtained from reference TRBV5-1 and TRBJ1-1, is as follows: KAGVTQTPRYLIKTRGQQVTLSCSPISGHRSVSWYQQTPGQGLQFLFEYFSETQRNKGNFPGRFSGRQFSNSRSEMNVSTLELGDSALYLCASSPRTVLHTEAFFGQGTRLTVV.

By sample share, this clonotype is medium-sized. This chain connects TRBV9 to TRBJ1-2, with D hard to call. With 0 bases removed from V and 7 bases from J, the gap between germline ends came to 7 bases. Germline assignment: CDR1 SGDLS and CDR2 YYNGEE. The CDR3 runs 12 residues. The CDR3 DNA reads as TGTGCCAGCAGCGTAGGAGCGGGTGGCTACACCTTC. It yields the protein CASSVGAGGYTF. Using reference TRBV9 and TRBJ1-2 for the parts outside the CDR3, the full variable domain is DSGVTQTPKHLITATGQRVTLRCSPRSGDLSVYWYQQSLDQGLQFLIQYYNGEERAKGNILERFSAQQFPDLHSELNLSSLELGDSALYFCASSVGAGGYTFGSGTRLTVV.

At least ten counts were recorded for this clonotype. V gene TRBV7-9 combines with J gene TRBJ2-1; D possibly corresponds to TRBD1 (6 bases). The V end was cut by 4 bases, the J end by 0 bases, with 10 bases between. The germline CDR1 and CDR2 sequences are SEHNR and FQNEAQ (reference sequence). The CDR3 loop spans 15 amino acids. The CDR3 is CASSSKGDSYNEQFF. In nucleotides, the CDR3 is TGTGCCAGCAGCTCGAAGGGGGACTCCTACAATGAGCAGTTCTTC.

The V gene is TRBV27, the J gene TRBJ1-1; no firm D call. The CDR3 totals 15 residues. Per the germline V gene, CDR1 is MNHEY and CDR2 is SMNVEV (reference sequence). V was pared by 5 bases and J by 1 base, with 14 bases between. DNA for the CDR3: TGTGCCAGCAGTCCAACCCGGGTTTCGAACACTGAAGCTTTCTTT. The encoded protein is CASSPTRVSNTEAFF.

The chain is built from TRBV9 and TRBJ2-5; D is perhaps TRBD2 (5 bases). Trimming took 0 bases from V and 1 from J, leaving 10 bases between them. Per germline, CDR1 SGDLS and CDR2 YYNGEE. The CDR3 sequence is 15 residues long. The CDR3 loop reads CASSVAAGAQETQYF. The CDR3 nucleotides are TGTGCCAGCAGCGTAGCTGCGGGCGCCCAAGAGACCCAGTACTTC.

The rearrangement links TRBV10-3 to TRBJ1-4; 12 bases fit TRBD1. Germline CDR1 is ENHRY and CDR2 is SYGVKD. The CDR3 has 16 amino acids. The V gene end was trimmed by 2 bases and the J gene end by 8 bases; junction bases not matched to a gene: 6. The CDR3 region has the DNA TGTGCCATCAGTGAGATGCCCGGGACAGGGGGCGAAAAACTGTTTTTT. Amino acid sequence: CAISEMPGTGGEKLFF.

The sample holds many counts of this clonotype. The rearrangement uses TRBV7-2 and TRBJ2-2; 7 bases align to TRBD1. The germline V gene has CDR1 SGHTA and CDR2 FQGNSA. V shed 3 bases, J shed 6 bases, and the junction held 4 bases outside the gene matches. The CDR3 length is 14 residues. As DNA, the CDR3 is TGTGCCAGCAGCTTGGACAGGTGGTCCGGGGAGCTGTTTTTT. Translated: CASSLDRWSGELFF.

This clonotype has at least ten counts. This chain links TRBV7-9 with TRBJ1-1; perhaps TRBD1 as D (5 bases). Germline values: CDR1 SEHNR, CDR2 FQNEAQ (reference sequence). The ends were cut back, 10 bases at V and 5 bases at J, with 20 bases in the middle. The CDR3 extends over 14 amino acids. The CDR3 DNA reads TGTGCCACCTTCCTTGCGGGGGGTATGACTGAAGCTTTCTTT. Translating it yields CATFLAGGMTEAFF.

This clonotype was observed many times. The chain recombines TRBV9 with TRBJ2-5; D may be TRBD1 (6 bases). With 3 bases removed from V and 1 base from J, the gap between germline ends came to 10 bases. The CDR3 is 14 residues long. The germline V gene has CDR1 SGDLS and CDR2 YYNGEE. The CDR3 loop is CASSGNRAQETQYF. As DNA, the CDR3 is TGTGCCAGCAGCGGTAACAGGGCCCAAGAGACCCAGTACTTC.

This clonotype has a count of ten or more. The chain is built from TRBV7-8 and TRBJ2-7, with TRBD2 matching 8 bases. CDR3 length: 15 amino acids. V lost 3 bases to trimming and J lost 4 bases; unmatched junction nucleotides: 8. Germline loops: CDR1 SGHVS, CDR2 FQNEAQ. CDR3 protein: CASSLSQRGLYEQYF. In nucleotides, the CDR3 is TGTGCCAGCAGCTTGTCCCAGCGGGGGTTATACGAGCAGTACTTC.

This chain connects TRBV28 to TRBJ1-5, with 7 bases fitting TRBD1. CDR3 length equals 16 residues. V gave up 5 bases and J gave up 0 bases; unmatched junction bases: 7. Per germline, CDR1 MDHEN and CDR2 SYDVKM. The CDR3 sequence is CASSRPGTVSNQPQHF. Here the CDR3 DNA reads TGTGCCAGCAGTCGCCCCGGGACAGTTAGCAATCAGCCCCAGCATTTT.

The chain joins TRBV5-1 to TRBJ2-5; D is possibly TRBD1 or TRBD2 (6 bases each). Germline V gives CDR1 SGHRS, CDR2 YFSETQ. The CDR3 contains 14 residues. V was trimmed by 6 bases and J by 5 bases, leaving 17 bases between them. CDR3 region: CASTPLGGQETQYF. The DNA of the CDR3 is TGCGCCAGCACCCCCTTAGGGGGGCAGGAGACCCAGTACTTC.

The chain couples TRBV30 to TRBJ2-1; perhaps TRBD2 as D (6 bases). Germline V gene lookup returns CDR1 GTSNPN and CDR2 SVGIG (reference sequence). This CDR3 comprises 14 residues. V gave up 4 bases and J gave up 4 bases, with 14 bases separating them. The CDR3 region is CAWMEGMGYNEQFF. The CDR3 coding sequence is TGTGCCTGGATGGAGGGGATGGGTTACAATGAGCAGTTCTTC.

This clonotype was observed a handful of times. The chain links TRBV5-1 to TRBJ1-2; TRBD1 matches 12 bases. The CDR3 spans 15 residues. Germline CDR1 and CDR2: SGHRS and YFSETQ. J lost 3 bases, V lost 6 bases, and 6 bases had no gene match. This chain's CDR3 is CASNPGQGADYGYTF. CDR3 nucleotides: TGCGCCAGCAACCCGGGACAGGGGGCGGACTATGGCTACACCTTC.

This chain connects TRBV9 to TRBJ2-1; maybe TRBD2 (5 bases). Germline V gene lookup returns CDR1 SGDLS and CDR2 YYNGEE. The V gene lost 2 bases and the J gene lost 2 bases, with 8 bases spanning the gap. This CDR3 has 14 amino acids. CDR3 nucleotide sequence: TGTGCCAGCAGCGTGTCGGGGACCTACAATGAGCAGTTCTTC. Translating it yields CASSVSGTYNEQFF.

This chain joins TRBV5-6 and TRBJ1-2; D is undetermined. The germline CDR1 and CDR2 sequences are SGHDT and YYEEEE. CDR3 length equals 14 residues. Trimming removed 0 bases at V and 3 bases at J, with 9 bases between. Here the CDR3 reads CASSLVSTDYGYTF. DNA of the CDR3: TGTGCCAGCAGCTTGGTGAGTACAGACTATGGCTACACCTTC.

The table lists this clonotype with many counts. This chain uses TRBV7-9 with TRBJ1-1; a possible D gene is TRBD1 (5 bases). Germline values: CDR1 SEHNR, CDR2 FQNEAQ (reference sequence). Between the trimmed V and J ends, which lost 5 bases and 4 bases, there was a span of 8 bases. The CDR3 length is 12 residues. The CDR3 loop reads CASSRQPTEAFF. The CDR3 DNA reads as TGTGCCAGCAGCCGACAGCCCACTGAAGCTTTCTTT.

This chain links TRBV6-1 with TRBJ1-6; D gene ambiguous. Trimming left V 5 bases short and J 6 bases short, with 5 bases between. From germline, CDR1 is MNHNS and CDR2 SASEGT. This CDR3 has 12 amino acids. This chain's CDR3 is CASSIPNSPLHF. The CDR3 nucleotides are TGTGCCAGCAGTATCCCTAATTCACCCCTCCACTTT.

This clonotype showed up many times. This sequence joins TRBV11-2 and TRBJ1-4; D unclear. The germline CDR1 and CDR2 sequences are SGHAT and FQNNGV. This CDR3 spans 13 amino acids. With 2 bases removed from V and 7 bases from J, the gap between germline ends came to 8 bases. CDR3 DNA: TGTGCCAGCAGCTTAACGGGGTCTGAAAAACTGTTTTTT. This translates into CASSLTGSEKLFF.

The sample holds many counts of this clonotype. The chain employs TRBV28 and TRBJ2-6, with D unresolved. The germline V gene encodes CDR1 MDHEN and CDR2 SYDVKM. The CDR3 extends over 14 amino acids. Trimming removed 7 bases at V and 1 base at J, with 8 bases between. The DNA of the CDR3 is TGTGCCAGCAACCGGCTTTCTGGGGCCAACGTCCTGACTTTC. It is translated as CASNRLSGANVLTF. The whole variable domain, filled in from reference TRBV28 and TRBJ2-6, reads DVKVTQSSRYLVKRTGEKVFLECVQDMDHENMFWYRQDPGLGLRLIYFSYDVKMKEKGDIPEGYSVSREKKERFSLILESASTNQTSMYLCASNRLSGANVLTFGAGSRLTVL.

This clonotype appeared many times. The chain recombines TRBV18 with TRBJ2-5; D is unresolved. The CDR3 covers 13 residues. Germline CDR1 and CDR2: KGHSH and LQKENI. The ends were cut back, 2 bases at V and 4 bases at J, with 8 bases in the middle. The CDR3 bases are TGTGCCAGCTCACCAGGACCCTCAGAGACCCAGTACTTC. This gives the protein CASSPGPSETQYF.

The table lists this clonotype with many counts. The rearrangement links TRBV3-1 to TRBJ2-3; no definite D call. V lost 1 base and J lost 4, with 3 bases in between. Germline CDR1 and CDR2: LGHDT and YNNKEL (reference sequence). The CDR3 contains 12 residues. The CDR3 bases are TGTGCCAGCAGCCAAGTTTCAGATACGCAGTATTTT. The encoded protein is CASSQVSDTQYF.

This clonotype came up many times. This chain joins TRBV7-3 and TRBJ1-1; 7 nucleotides line up with TRBD1. Looked up from germline, CDR1 is SGHTA and CDR2 is FQGTGA. The CDR3 runs 14 residues. With V trimmed by 1 base and J by 6 bases, 5 bases remained unmatched. The CDR3 is CASSLRGGIAEAFF. Here the CDR3 DNA reads TGTGCCAGCAGCTTAAGAGGGGGCATCGCTGAAGCTTTCTTT.

This clonotype was seen ten or more times. The chain links TRBV7-9 to TRBJ1-5; 8 nucleotides align to TRBD1. CDR1 and CDR2 (germline): SEHNR, FQNEAQ (reference sequence). This CDR3 comprises 16 residues. Trimming at V came to 5 bases and at J to 0 bases, leaving 6 bases not matched to a gene. CDR3 in DNA: TGTGCCAGCAGCCCCGGGACAGGTGATAGCAATCAGCCCCAGCATTTT. Residues: CASSPGTGDSNQPQHF.

Ten or more counts support this clonotype. The J gene is TRBJ1-5, the V gene TRBV7-2; D perhaps matches TRBD1 (5 bases). V was shortened by 1 base and J by 5 bases, with 12 bases between the two germline ends. The germline V gene encodes CDR1 SGHTA and CDR2 FQGNSA. The CDR3 has 15 residues. The CDR3 region is CASSLGLGVHQPQHF. DNA for the CDR3: TGTGCCAGCAGCTTAGGTTTGGGGGTTCATCAGCCCCAGCATTTT.

This clonotype has just a few counts. The V call is TRBV5-1, the J call TRBJ1-2, with TRBD1 matching 9 bases. The CDR3 consists of 18 residues. V trimming: 1 base; J trimming: 4 bases; junction bases outside the gene matches: 14. Germline-derived CDR1 and CDR2 are SGHRS and YFSETQ. The CDR3 is CASSLSRTGVDSSYGYTF. CDR3 DNA sequence: TGCGCCAGCAGCTTGAGTCGGACAGGGGTGGACTCGAGCTATGGCTACACCTTC. Based on the CDR3 plus reference TRBV5-1 and TRBJ1-2, the full variable domain is KAGVTQTPRYLIKTRGQQVTLSCSPISGHRSVSWYQQTPGQGLQFLFEYFSETQRNKGNFPGRFSGRQFSNSRSEMNVSTLELGDSALYLCASSLSRTGVDSSYGYTFGSGTRLTVV.